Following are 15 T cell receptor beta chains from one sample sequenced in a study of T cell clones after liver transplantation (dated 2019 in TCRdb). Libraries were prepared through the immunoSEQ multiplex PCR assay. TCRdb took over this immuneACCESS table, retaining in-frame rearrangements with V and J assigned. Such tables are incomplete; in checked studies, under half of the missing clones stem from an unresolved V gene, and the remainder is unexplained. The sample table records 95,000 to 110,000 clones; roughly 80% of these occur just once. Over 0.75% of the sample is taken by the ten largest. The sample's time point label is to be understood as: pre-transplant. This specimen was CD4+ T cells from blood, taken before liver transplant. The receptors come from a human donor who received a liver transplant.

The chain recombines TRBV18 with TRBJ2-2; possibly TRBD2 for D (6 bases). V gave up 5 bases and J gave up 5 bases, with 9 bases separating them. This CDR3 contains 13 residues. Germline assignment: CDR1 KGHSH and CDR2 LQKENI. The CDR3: CASSLGRTGELFF. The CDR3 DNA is TGTGCCAGCTCATTGGGGAGGACCGGGGAGCTGTTTTTT. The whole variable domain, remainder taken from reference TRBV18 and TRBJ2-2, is NAGVMQNPRHLVRRRGQEARLRCSPMKGHSHVYWYRQLPEEGLKFMVYLQKENIIDESGMPKERFSAEFPKEGPSILRIQQVVRGDSAAYFCASSLGRTGELFFGEGSRLTVL.

The CDR3 spells CASSIPSRVRADTQYF. The CDR3 nucleotides are TGTGCCAGTAGTATACCCTCCCGGGTCCGTGCAGATACGCAGTATTTT. The chain uses TRBV19 and TRBJ2-3; D uncertain. This CDR3 is built from 16 residues. The V end was cut by 2 bases, the J end by 4 bases, with 16 bases between. CDR1 is LNHDA, CDR2 SQIVND, per germline (reference sequence).

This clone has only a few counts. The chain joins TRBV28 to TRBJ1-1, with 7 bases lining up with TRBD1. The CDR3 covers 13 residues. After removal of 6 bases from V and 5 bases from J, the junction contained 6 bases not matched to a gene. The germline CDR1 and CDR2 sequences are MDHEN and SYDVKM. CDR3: CASRTTGRTEAFF. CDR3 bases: TGTGCCAGCAGGACGACAGGGAGGACTGAAGCTTTCTTT.

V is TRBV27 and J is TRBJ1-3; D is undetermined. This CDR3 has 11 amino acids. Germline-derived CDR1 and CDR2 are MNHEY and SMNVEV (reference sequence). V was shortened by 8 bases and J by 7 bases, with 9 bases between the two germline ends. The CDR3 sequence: CASASGNTIYF. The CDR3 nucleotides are TGTGCCAGCGCTTCGGGCAACACCATATATTTT.

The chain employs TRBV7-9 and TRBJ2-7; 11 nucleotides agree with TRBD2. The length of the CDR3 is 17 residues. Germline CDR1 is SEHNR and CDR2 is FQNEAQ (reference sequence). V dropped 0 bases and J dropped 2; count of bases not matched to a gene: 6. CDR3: CASSLAGTSGETYEQYF. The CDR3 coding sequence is TGTGCCAGCAGCTTAGCCGGGACTAGCGGAGAGACCTACGAGCAGTACTTC.

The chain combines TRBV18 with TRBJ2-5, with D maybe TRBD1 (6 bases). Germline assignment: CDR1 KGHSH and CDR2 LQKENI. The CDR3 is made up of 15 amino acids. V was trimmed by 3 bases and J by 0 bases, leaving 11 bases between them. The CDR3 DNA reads TGTGCCAGCTCACCGATCGGACAGCACCAAGAGACCCAGTACTTC. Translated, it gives CASSPIGQHQETQYF.

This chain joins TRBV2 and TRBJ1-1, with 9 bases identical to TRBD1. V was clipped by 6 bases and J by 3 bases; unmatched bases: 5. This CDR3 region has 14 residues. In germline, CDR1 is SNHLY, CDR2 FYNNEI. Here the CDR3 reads CASRDRGGYTEAFF. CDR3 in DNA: TGTGCCAGCAGGGACAGGGGAGGATACACTGAAGCTTTCTTT.

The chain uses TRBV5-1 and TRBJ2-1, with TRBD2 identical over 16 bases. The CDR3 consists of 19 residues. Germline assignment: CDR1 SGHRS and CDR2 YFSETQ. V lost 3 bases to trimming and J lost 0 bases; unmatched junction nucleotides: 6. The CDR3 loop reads CASSSKGLAGGSSYNEQFF. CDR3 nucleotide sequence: TGCGCCAGCAGCTCAAAGGGACTAGCGGGAGGGAGCTCCTACAATGAGCAGTTCTTC.

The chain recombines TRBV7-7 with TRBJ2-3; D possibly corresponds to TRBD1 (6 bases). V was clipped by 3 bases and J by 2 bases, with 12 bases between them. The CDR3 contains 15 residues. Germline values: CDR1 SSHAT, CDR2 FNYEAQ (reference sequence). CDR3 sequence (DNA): TGTGCCAGCAGCTTGGCCGACAGGCACACAGATACGCAGTATTTT. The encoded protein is CASSLADRHTDTQYF.

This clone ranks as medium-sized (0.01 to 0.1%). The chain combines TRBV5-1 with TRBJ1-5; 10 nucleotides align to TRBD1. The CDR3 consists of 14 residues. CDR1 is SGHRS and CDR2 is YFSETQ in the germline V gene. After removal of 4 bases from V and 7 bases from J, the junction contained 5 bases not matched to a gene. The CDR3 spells CASSAGTGEQPQHF. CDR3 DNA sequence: TGCGCCAGCAGCGCAGGGACAGGGGAACAGCCCCAGCATTTT.

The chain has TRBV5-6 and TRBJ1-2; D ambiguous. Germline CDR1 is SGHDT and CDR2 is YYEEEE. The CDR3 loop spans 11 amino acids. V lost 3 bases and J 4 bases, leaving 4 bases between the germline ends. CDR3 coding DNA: TGTGCCAGCAGCTATACCTATGGCTACACCTTC. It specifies CASSYTYGYTF. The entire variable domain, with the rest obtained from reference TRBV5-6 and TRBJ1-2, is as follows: DAGVTQSPTHLIKTRGQQVTLRCSPKSGHDTVSWYQQALGQGPQFIFQYYEEEERQRGNFPDRFSGHQFPNYSSELNVNALLLGDSALYLCASSYTYGYTFGSGTRLTVV.

The CDR3, as DNA: TGTGCCAGCAGCCGCAGAAGCTCGGACACCGGGGAGCTGTTTTTT. Its translation is CASSRRSSDTGELFF. V gene TRBV11-2 combines with J gene TRBJ2-2, with no clear D. The V end was cut by 5 bases, the J end by 3 bases, with 13 bases between. CDR1 and CDR2 (germline): SGHAT, FQNNGV. The CDR3 sequence is 15 residues long.

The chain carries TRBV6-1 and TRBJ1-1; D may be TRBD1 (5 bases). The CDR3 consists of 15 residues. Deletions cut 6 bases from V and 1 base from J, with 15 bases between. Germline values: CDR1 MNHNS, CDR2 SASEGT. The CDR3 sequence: CASRAVPQGNTEAFF. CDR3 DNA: TGTGCCAGCAGGGCCGTCCCCCAGGGGAACACTGAAGCTTTCTTT.

Here the CDR3 DNA reads TGTGCCAGCAGCGACGGCGGGTCGGGCACAGATACGCAGTATTTT. Protein product: CASSDGGSGTDTQYF. The genes are TRBV7-8 and TRBJ2-3, with D possibly being TRBD2 (5 bases). Trimming took 5 bases from V and 1 from J, leaving 13 bases between them. This CDR3 has 15 amino acids. Germline loops: CDR1 SGHVS, CDR2 FQNEAQ.

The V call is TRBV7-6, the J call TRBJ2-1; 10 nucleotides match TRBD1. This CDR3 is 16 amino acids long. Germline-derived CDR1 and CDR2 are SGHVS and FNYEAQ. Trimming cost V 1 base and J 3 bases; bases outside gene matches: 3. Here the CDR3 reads CASSLGTGGVYNEQFF. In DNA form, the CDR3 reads TGTGCCAGCAGCTTAGGGACAGGGGGAGTCTACAATGAGCAGTTCTTC.